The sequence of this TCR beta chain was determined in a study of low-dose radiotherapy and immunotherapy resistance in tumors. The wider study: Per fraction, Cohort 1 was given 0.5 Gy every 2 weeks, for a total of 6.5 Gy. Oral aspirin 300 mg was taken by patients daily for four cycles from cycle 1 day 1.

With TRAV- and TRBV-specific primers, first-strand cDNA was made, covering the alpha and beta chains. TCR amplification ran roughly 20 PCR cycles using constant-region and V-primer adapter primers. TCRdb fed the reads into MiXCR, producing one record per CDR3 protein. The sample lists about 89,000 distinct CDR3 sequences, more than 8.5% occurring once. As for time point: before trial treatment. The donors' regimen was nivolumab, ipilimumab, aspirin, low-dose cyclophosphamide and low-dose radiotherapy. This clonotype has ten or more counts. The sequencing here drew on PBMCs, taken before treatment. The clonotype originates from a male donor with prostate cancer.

CDR3 region: CASSQEGGRTGNQPQHF. Here the CDR3 DNA reads TGCGCCAGCAGCCAAGAGGGGGGAAGGACAGGGAATCAGCCCCAGCATTTT. The chain joins TRBV4-1 to TRBJ1-5, with TRBD1 identical over 8 bases. The CDR3 totals 17 residues. The V gene end was trimmed by 0 bases and the J gene end by 4 bases; junction bases not matched to a gene: 8. CDR1 and CDR2 from the germline V gene are MGHRA and YSYEKL.